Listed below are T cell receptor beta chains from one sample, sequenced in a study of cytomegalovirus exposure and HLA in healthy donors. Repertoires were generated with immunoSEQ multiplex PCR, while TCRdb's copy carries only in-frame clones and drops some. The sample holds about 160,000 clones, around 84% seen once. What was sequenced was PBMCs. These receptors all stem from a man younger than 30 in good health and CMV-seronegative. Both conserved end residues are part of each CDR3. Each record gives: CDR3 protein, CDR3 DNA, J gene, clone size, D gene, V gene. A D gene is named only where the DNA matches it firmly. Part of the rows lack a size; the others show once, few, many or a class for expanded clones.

CDR3aa: CASSLGARGKRETSYEQYF
CDR3nt: TGTGCCAGCAGCTTAGGGGCTAGGGGGAAGCGGGAGACCTCCTACGAGCAGTACTTC
j_gene: TRBJ2-7
abundance: .
d_gene: TRBD2
v_gene: TRBV11-2

CDR3aa: CASSNQMTGPTNEKLFF
CDR3nt: TGTGCCAGCAGCAACCAAATGACAGGCCCCACTAATGAAAAACTGTTTTTT
j_gene: TRBJ1-4
abundance: .
d_gene: .
v_gene: TRBV5-6

CDR3aa: CASSGGRADQPQHF
CDR3nt: TGTGCCAGCAGCGGGGGGAGGGCTGATCAGCCCCAGCATTTT
j_gene: TRBJ1-5
abundance: .
d_gene: .
v_gene: TRBV9

CDR3aa: CASSLSGTLTGELFF
CDR3nt: TGTGCCAGCAGTTTATCTGGGACACTCACCGGGGAGCTGTTTTTT
j_gene: TRBJ2-2
abundance: .
d_gene: .
v_gene: TRBV27

CDR3aa: CASSHGQGKAYEQYF
CDR3nt: TGTGCCAGCAGTCACGGACAGGGTAAGGCCTACGAGCAGTACTTC
j_gene: TRBJ2-7
abundance: .
d_gene: TRBD1
v_gene: TRBV7-9

CDR3aa: CAISAEGSVRETQYF
CDR3nt: TGTGCCATCAGTGCCGAGGGTTCGGTACGAGAGACCCAGTACTTC
j_gene: TRBJ2-5
abundance: few
d_gene: .
v_gene: TRBV10-3

CDR3aa: CAWSVARTGPVYTEAFF
CDR3nt: TGTGCCTGGAGTGTCGCGAGAACAGGGCCTGTATACACTGAAGCTTTCTTT
j_gene: TRBJ1-1
abundance: .
d_gene: .
v_gene: TRBV30

CDR3aa: CSVSPGQVPGYTF
CDR3nt: TGCAGCGTGTCCCCGGGACAGGTTCCCGGCTACACCTTC
j_gene: TRBJ1-2
abundance: .
d_gene: TRBD1
v_gene: TRBV29-1

CDR3aa: CASSLTGGEQFF
CDR3nt: TGTGCCAGCAGCTTGACAGGGGGTGAGCAGTTCTTC
j_gene: TRBJ2-1
abundance: .
d_gene: TRBD1
v_gene: TRBV7-3

CDR3aa: CASAWGGAWTDTQYF
CDR3nt: TGTGCCAGCGCTTGGGGGGGCGCGTGGACAGATACGCAGTATTTT
j_gene: TRBJ2-3
abundance: .
d_gene: .
v_gene: TRBV7-9

CDR3aa: CASSLEKWSDTLRGYGYTF
CDR3nt: TGTGCCAGCAGCTTAGAAAAGTGGTCGGACACGCTTAGGGGCTATGGCTACACCTTC
j_gene: TRBJ1-2
abundance: .
d_gene: .
v_gene: TRBV7-2

CDR3aa: CASSLGQGGISYEQYF
CDR3nt: TGCGCCAGCAGCTTGGGACAGGGAGGAATTTCCTACGAGCAGTACTTC
j_gene: TRBJ2-7
abundance: .
d_gene: .
v_gene: TRBV5-1

CDR3aa: CASSLGTFLSYEQYF
CDR3nt: TGTGCCAGCTCACTGGGGACATTCCTGTCCTACGAGCAGTACTTC
j_gene: TRBJ2-7
abundance: .
d_gene: .
v_gene: TRBV11-1

CDR3aa: CASSFIIATDFSYNEQFF
CDR3nt: TGTGCCAGCAGCTTTATAATAGCTACTGACTTCTCCTACAATGAGCAGTTCTTC
j_gene: TRBJ2-1
abundance: .
d_gene: .
v_gene: TRBV5-6

CDR3aa: CASSLGDRPPGELFF
CDR3nt: TGTGCCAGCAGCTTAGGGGACAGGCCCCCCGGGGAGCTGTTTTTT
j_gene: TRBJ2-2
abundance: .
d_gene: TRBD1
v_gene: TRBV7-3

CDR3aa: CATSRRLSEVLEQYF
CDR3nt: TGTGCCACCAGCAGGAGACTATCCGAAGTCCTTGAGCAGTACTTC
j_gene: TRBJ2-7
abundance: .
d_gene: .
v_gene: TRBV15

CDR3aa: CASSARSSGRGEQYF
CDR3nt: TGTGCCAGCAGTGCCCGGTCTAGCGGGAGAGGGGAGCAGTACTTC
j_gene: TRBJ2-7
abundance: .
d_gene: TRBD2
v_gene: TRBV27

CDR3aa: CASSPQRDLSYEQYF
CDR3nt: TGTGCCAGCTCACCCCAGCGGGACCTATCCTACGAGCAGTACTTC
j_gene: TRBJ2-7
abundance: .
d_gene: TRBD2
v_gene: TRBV18

CDR3aa: CAIRGTSGGLKDTQYF
CDR3nt: TGTGCCATCAGGGGGACTAGCGGGGGGCTTAAGGATACGCAGTATTTT
j_gene: TRBJ2-3
abundance: .
d_gene: TRBD2
v_gene: TRBV10-3

CDR3aa: CAWSLGTGVGSPLHF
CDR3nt: TGTGCCTGGAGTCTCGGGACAGGGGTTGGATCACCCCTCCACTTT
j_gene: TRBJ1-6
abundance: .
d_gene: TRBD1
v_gene: TRBV30

CDR3aa: CASRNKLQEKLFF
CDR3nt: TGTGCCAGCAGAAACAAGTTGCAAGAAAAACTGTTTTTT
j_gene: TRBJ1-4
abundance: .
d_gene: .
v_gene: TRBV11-1

CDR3aa: CASSERDRANEQYF
CDR3nt: TGTGCCAGCAGTGAAAGGGACAGGGCCAACGAGCAGTACTTC
j_gene: TRBJ2-7
abundance: .
d_gene: TRBD1
v_gene: TRBV25-1

CDR3aa: CASGLAANEQFF
CDR3nt: TGTGCCAGTGGACTAGCGGCGAATGAGCAGTTCTTC
j_gene: TRBJ2-1
abundance: .
d_gene: TRBD2
v_gene: TRBV9

CDR3aa: CASSPLSGKNVRLYTF
CDR3nt: TGCGCCAGCAGCCCCCTCTCGGGGAAGAACGTACGGCTTTACACCTTC
j_gene: TRBJ1-2
abundance: .
d_gene: .
v_gene: TRBV4-1

CDR3aa: CASSPSYEQYF
CDR3nt: TGTGCCAGCAGTCCATCCTACGAGCAGTACTTC
j_gene: TRBJ2-7
abundance: .
d_gene: .
v_gene: TRBV2

CDR3aa: CASSSRTGEQVGELFF
CDR3nt: TGTGCCAGTAGTTCCAGGACAGGGGAGCAAGTCGGGGAGCTGTTTTTT
j_gene: TRBJ2-2
abundance: few
d_gene: TRBD1
v_gene: TRBV19

CDR3aa: CASTSGPGGPETQYF
CDR3nt: TGTGCCAGCACCTCCGGGCCGGGAGGGCCAGAGACCCAGTACTTC
j_gene: TRBJ2-5
abundance: few
d_gene: TRBD2
v_gene: TRBV5-4

CDR3aa: CASSQEGSSGANVLTF
CDR3nt: TGCGCCAGCAGCCAAGAGGGGAGCTCTGGGGCCAACGTCCTGACTTTC
j_gene: TRBJ2-6
abundance: .
d_gene: .
v_gene: TRBV4-3

CDR3aa: CASSPGGPNSGNTIYF
CDR3nt: TGTGCCAGCAGCCCGGGAGGGCCCAACTCTGGAAACACCATATATTTT
j_gene: TRBJ1-3
abundance: .
d_gene: .
v_gene: TRBV7-3